A selection of T cell receptor beta chains follows, all from one sample in a study of T-cell reconstitution after alpha-beta-depleted transplantation in children. TCRdb processed the PCR reads anew with MiXCR; each CDR3 protein has one entry. The data contain roughly 280,000 distinct CDR3 sequences, 11% of them singletons. The sequenced sample was peripheral blood, obtained 180 days after TCRalphabeta/CD19-depleted stem cell transplant. These receptors all stem from a male patient between 2 and 15 years old who had a stem cell transplant for chronic granulomatous disease, so the T cells may come from the graft donor. The CDR3 runs from the conserved cysteine through the conserved F or W. D genes are given only for firm matches. Only some rows state a clone size, as once, few, many or a class for expanded clones.

clone_size	v_call	j_call	d_call	cdr3_aa	cdr3_nt
many	TRBV12-3/TRBV12-4	TRBJ2-4	-	CASSPPAGIQYF	TGTGCCAGCAGCCCCCCAGCGGGCATTCAGTACTTC
-	TRBV4-1	TRBJ1-5	-	CASSQTGIYSNQPQHF	TGCGCCAGCAGCCAGACAGGAATCTATAGCAATCAGCCCCAGCATTTT
many	TRBV7-2	TRBJ2-1	TRBD2	CASNPSGGSNEQFF	TGTGCCAGTAATCCTAGCGGAGGTTCCAATGAGCAGTTCTTC
-	TRBV12-3/TRBV12-4	TRBJ2-3	TRBD2	CAICLAIKGSGGPTDTQYF	TGTGCCATCTGTTTAGCTATAAAGGGTAGCGGGGGGCCAACAGATACGCAGTATTTT
many	TRBV29-1	TRBJ1-4	-	CSVGENEKLFF	TGCAGCGTGGGGGAGAATGAAAAACTGTTTTTT
few	TRBV9	TRBJ2-7	-	CASSVDSGTKPYEQYF	TGTGCCAGCAGCGTAGACTCCGGGACGAAACCCTACGAGCAGTACTTC
many	TRBV7-2	TRBJ2-7	-	CASSLEGIKGYEQYF	TGTGCCAGCAGCTTAGAAGGCATCAAAGGCTACGAGCAGTACTTC
many	TRBV7-2	TRBJ2-1	TRBD2	CASSLARASGGGEQFF	TGTGCCAGCAGCTTAGCCCGGGCTAGCGGGGGGGGTGAGCAGTTCTTC
-	TRBV30	TRBJ2-5	-	CAWSVVGRMGKTQYF	TGTGCCTGGAGTGTCGTAGGGAGAATGGGCAAGACCCAGTACTTC
many	TRBV20-1	TRBJ2-7	TRBD1	CSAAAGQGGYEQYF	TGCAGTGCTGCGGCGGGACAGGGGGGCTACGAGCAGTACTTC
many	TRBV28	TRBJ1-1	-	CASSLLNSGTPQGTEAFF	TGTGCCAGCAGTTTGCTCAACTCCGGGACACCGCAAGGCACTGAAGCTTTCTTT
few	TRBV12-3/TRBV12-4	TRBJ1-1	-	CASSLKAEAFF	TGTGCCAGCAGTTTAAAAGCTGAAGCTTTCTTT
-	TRBV29-1	TRBJ1-2	-	CSVGENYGYTF	TGCAGCGTTGGCGAGAACTATGGCTACACCTTC
-	TRBV29-1	TRBJ1-1	-	CSVRWLQPGPSYSEAFF	TGCAGCGTCCGGTGGTTACAGCCGGGGCCCAGTTACAGTGAAGCTTTCTTT
many	TRBV30	TRBJ1-5	TRBD1	CAWSGPGTGFSNQPQHF	TGTGCCTGGAGTGGGCCGGGGACAGGCTTTAGCAATCAGCCCCAGCATTTT
many	TRBV5-5	TRBJ1-4	-	CASSWGGGNEKLFF	TGTGCCAGCAGCTGGGGAGGTGGTAATGAAAAACTGTTTTTT
many	TRBV20-1	TRBJ2-1	-	CSAALGAGLSEQFF	TGCAGTGCTGCCCTCGGGGCAGGGCTGAGTGAGCAGTTCTTC
many	TRBV27	TRBJ2-1	TRBD2	CASSLPSLAGGPSEQFF	TGTGCCAGCAGTTTACCCTCTCTAGCGGGAGGGCCGAGTGAGCAGTTCTTC
few	TRBV18	TRBJ2-1	TRBD2	CASSPRTRRDEQFF	TGTGCCAGCTCCCCCAGGACTAGGCGGGATGAGCAGTTCTTC
many	TRBV29-1	TRBJ2-3	-	CSVGGIITDTQYF	TGCAGCGTTGGAGGGATCATCACAGATACGCAGTATTTT
many	TRBV4-2	TRBJ2-7	TRBD1	CASSQPGQLNSYEQYF	TGTGCCAGCAGCCAGCCGGGACAGCTAAACTCCTACGAGCAGTACTTC